Presented here are 22 T cell receptor beta chains from one specimen sequenced in a study of control samples from healthy donors and cancer patients. Sequenced by immunoSEQ multiplex PCR; TCRdb stores in-frame clones only, minus some. The table has roughly 76,000 clones, about 93% seen once; the top ten hold 4.5% to 5.5%. Sequencing was performed on blood. The receptor set was obtained from a woman under 30 in good health.

This chain joins TRBV3-1 (or the pseudogene TRBV3-2) and TRBJ2-5; TRBD2 matches 9 bases. V shed 0 bases, J shed 1 base, and the junction held 6 bases outside the gene matches. From germline, CDR1 is LGHDT and CDR2 YNNKEL (reference sequence). The CDR3 has 17 amino acids. The CDR3 region has the DNA TGTGCCAGCAGCCAAGACAATAGCGGGAGCCTCCAAGAGACCCAGTACTTC. Protein product: CASSQDNSGSLQETQYF.

The chain links TRBV6-5 to TRBJ2-3; tentative D call: TRBD1 (6 bases). V was pared by 10 bases and J by 5 bases, with 19 bases between. CDR3 length equals 14 residues. From germline, CDR1 is MNHEY and CDR2 SVGAGI. CDR3 coding DNA: TGTGCCACCACCCCCCCGGGACAAAAAGATACGCAGTATTTT. It yields the protein CATTPPGQKDTQYF.

The rearrangement uses TRBV6-2 or TRBV6-3 and TRBJ2-5; D is ambiguous. This CDR3 is 15 amino acids long. The V end was cut by 6 bases, the J end by 5 bases, with 19 bases between. Germline CDR1 is MNHEY and CDR2 is SVGEGT. The CDR3 loop is CASSPAEKNDETQYF. The CDR3 nucleotides are TGTGCCAGCAGCCCAGCCGAAAAGAATGACGAGACCCAGTACTTC.

CDR3 protein: CASSFASGTGSAEQFF. In nucleotides, the CDR3 is TGCGCCAGCAGCTTTGCTAGCGGGACCGGTTCTGCTGAGCAGTTCTTC. This sequence joins TRBV5-1 and TRBJ2-1, with 9 bases identical to TRBD2. V shed 2 bases, J shed 9 bases, and the junction held 12 bases outside the gene matches. Germline V gene data show CDR1 as SGHRS and CDR2 as YFSETQ. CDR3 length: 16 residues.

J is TRBJ1-1 and V is TRBV19; a possible D gene is TRBD1 (5 bases). Between the trimmed V and J ends, which lost 4 bases and 4 bases, there was a span of 19 bases. There are 16 residues in the CDR3. The V gene's germline CDR1 is LNHDA and CDR2 SQIVND (reference sequence). The CDR3 nucleotides read TGTGCCAGTAGTACGGAGGCCGGGGCTGCGGGCACTGAAGCTTTCTTT. Amino acid sequence: CASSTEAGAAGTEAFF.

The rearrangement links TRBV27 to TRBJ2-1; tentative D call: TRBD2 (6 bases). The CDR3 is 14 amino acids. The germline gives CDR1 MNHEY, CDR2 SMNVEV (reference sequence). V was pared by 3 bases and J by 5 bases, with 11 bases between. The CDR3 sequence is CASSFRLVHNEQFF. In DNA, the CDR3 is TGTGCCAGCAGTTTTCGACTAGTCCACAATGAGCAGTTCTTC.

The genes are TRBV5-1 and TRBJ2-3; 10 bases agree with TRBD1. J was trimmed by 0 bases and V by 3 bases; bases with no gene match: 13. In germline, CDR1 is SGHRS, CDR2 YFSETQ. The CDR3 has 19 residues. The CDR3 coding sequence is TGCGCCAGCAGCTCCCCCCTCCGGGACAGGGGCACTAGCACAGATACGCAGTATTTT. It codes for CASSSPLRDRGTSTDTQYF.

The chain has TRBV7-8 and TRBJ1-3; 7 bases are shared with TRBD1. After removal of 6 bases from V and 4 bases from J, the junction contained 9 bases not matched to a gene. The length of the CDR3 is 15 residues. Germline V gene lookup returns CDR1 SGHVS and CDR2 FQNEAQ. CDR3 bases: TGTGCCAGCAGGAAGGGACAGACTCAAGGAAACACCATATATTTT. Translation: CASRKGQTQGNTIYF.

This chain joins TRBV19 and TRBJ2-1; TRBD2 matches at 13 bases. The CDR3 extends over 13 amino acids. The germline V gene encodes CDR1 LNHDA and CDR2 SQIVND (reference sequence). The junction had 1 base not matched to a gene; V was cut back by 8 bases and J by 6 bases. CDR3 DNA: TGTGCCAGTCGACTAGCGGGGGGCAATGAGCAGTTCTTC. It specifies CASRLAGGNEQFF.

This rearrangement joins TRBV15 to TRBJ1-1; 7 nucleotides agree with TRBD1. The length of the CDR3 is 14 residues. Germline-derived CDR1 and CDR2 are LNHNV and YYDKDF (reference sequence). V gave up 5 bases and J gave up 3 bases; unmatched junction bases: 6. The CDR3 loop is CATSEPGQYTEAFF. As DNA, the CDR3 is TGTGCCACCAGCGAACCGGGACAGTACACTGAAGCTTTCTTT. The full variable domain, its missing parts supplied by reference TRBV15 and TRBJ1-1, is DAMVIQNPRYQVTQFGKPVTLSCSQTLNHNVMYWYQQKSSQAPKLLFHYYDKDFNNEADTPDNFQSRRPNTSFCFLDIRSPGLGDTAMYLCATSEPGQYTEAFFGQGTRLTVV.

The CDR3 loop reads CAISERTPYGYTF. CDR3 DNA sequence: TGTGCCATCAGTGAGAGGACACCATATGGCTACACCTTC. This rearrangement joins TRBV10-3 to TRBJ1-2; TRBD1 is a possible D gene (5 bases). The V gene lost 2 bases and the J gene lost 5 bases, with 9 bases spanning the gap. In germline, CDR1 is ENHRY, CDR2 SYGVKD. This CDR3 is built from 13 residues.

The CDR3 spells CASSWDLSGRTEAFF. The CDR3 DNA reads TGTGCCAGCAGCTGGGACCTTTCTGGAAGGACTGAAGCTTTCTTT. V and J are TRBV7-2 and TRBJ1-1, with D perhaps TRBD1 (5 bases). Per germline, CDR1 SGHTA and CDR2 FQGNSA. This CDR3 has 15 amino acids. V dropped 4 bases and J dropped 5 bases, with 17 bases sitting between them.

The V call is TRBV3-1 (or the pseudogene TRBV3-2), the J call TRBJ2-5, with D maybe TRBD1 (6 bases). Trimming stripped 0 bases from V and 4 bases from J, with 12 bases between. The CDR3 runs 15 residues. Germline V gene data show CDR1 as LGHDT and CDR2 as YNNKEL (reference sequence). The CDR3 region is CASSQEFTGLETQYF. CDR3 sequence (DNA): TGTGCCAGCAGCCAAGAGTTCACAGGGTTAGAGACCCAGTACTTC.

J is TRBJ2-2 and V is TRBV3-1 (or the pseudogene TRBV3-2); 9 bases are a match to TRBD1. V was clipped by 6 bases and J by 5 bases; unmatched bases: 4. This CDR3 region has 14 residues. Germline V CDR1 and CDR2: LGHDT, YNNKEL (reference sequence). This chain's CDR3 is CASRNRGLTGELFF. The DNA for the CDR3 is TGTGCCAGCAGGAACAGGGGGCTGACCGGGGAGCTGTTTTTT.

This clone was detected only once. V is TRBV3-1 (or the pseudogene TRBV3-2) and J is TRBJ1-1, with D unresolved. V was shortened by 4 bases and J by 5 bases, with 8 bases between the two germline ends. Germline V lookup: CDR1 LGHDT, CDR2 YNNKEL (reference sequence). This CDR3 is 12 amino acids long. The CDR3 DNA reads TGTGCCAGCAGCCGTCTGGGGACTGAAGCTTTCTTT. Its translation: CASSRLGTEAFF.

V is TRBV25-1 and J is TRBJ1-2; D is unresolved. Trimming stripped 3 bases from V and 6 bases from J, with 20 bases between. CDR3 length equals 16 residues. CDR1 is MGHDK and CDR2 is SYGVNS in the germline V gene. The CDR3 is CASSEIRDPLSDGYTF. CDR3 nucleotide sequence: TGTGCCAGCAGTGAGATACGAGACCCACTGTCCGATGGCTACACCTTC.

The chain employs TRBV7-8 and TRBJ1-2, with 9 nucleotides matching TRBD1. With 1 base clipped from V and 6 bases from J, the junction kept 6 bases outside the gene matches. The germline V gene has CDR1 SGHVS and CDR2 FQNEAQ. The CDR3 loop spans 15 amino acids. For the CDR3, the DNA is TGTGCCAGCAGCTTAGTAGGGACAGGGTTTCATGGCTACACCTTC. Translation: CASSLVGTGFHGYTF.

The V call is TRBV5-3, the J call TRBJ2-4; 9 bases agree with TRBD1. TRBV5-3 is filed as an ORF, its function uncertain. The CDR3 spans 21 residues. Losses at the gene ends were 3 bases for V and 2 bases for J; bases not matched to a gene: 21. CDR3 bases: TGTGCCAGAAGCTACGAACGACCCGGGACAGGGAGTGAGGCTACCAAAAACATTCAGTACTTC. Its translation: CARSYERPGTGSEATKNIQYF.

V usage is TRBV7-3 and J usage is TRBJ1-1; D is uncertain. This CDR3 has 13 amino acids. V lost 3 bases and J lost 3, with 8 bases in between. Germline loops: CDR1 SGHTA, CDR2 FQGTGA. CDR3 residues: CASSFGVDTEAFF. Here the CDR3 DNA reads TGTGCCAGCAGCTTTGGGGTAGACACTGAAGCTTTCTTT.

Written as DNA, the CDR3 is TGTGCCACCAGTGAACACCTTAGCAATCAGCCCCAGCATTTT. Amino acids: CATSEHLSNQPQHF. The chain combines TRBV24-1 with TRBJ1-5; no clear D. The CDR3 spans 14 residues. CDR1 and CDR2 (germline): KGHDR, SFDVKD. V lost 4 bases and J 0 bases, leaving 6 bases between the germline ends.

Only a few counts were recorded for this clone. V is TRBV27 and J is TRBJ1-5; tentatively, D is TRBD1 (5 bases). Trimming stripped 3 bases from V and 1 base from J, with 10 bases between. The CDR3 runs 15 residues. CDR1 and CDR2 (germline): MNHEY, SMNVEV (reference sequence). For the CDR3, the DNA is TGTGCCAGCAGTTTCTTCAGGGACAGCAATCAGCCCCAGCATTTT. This encodes CASSFFRDSNQPQHF.

The chain uses TRBV3-1 (or the pseudogene TRBV3-2) and TRBJ2-7, with a possible D match to TRBD2 (5 bases). This CDR3 has 15 amino acids. V shed 1 base and J shed 7 bases, with 17 bases lying between them. Per germline, CDR1 LGHDT and CDR2 YNNKEL (reference sequence). The DNA of the CDR3 is TGTGCCAGCAGCCAAGGAATCTCTGGCTCGGGGGAGCAGTACTTC. Translating gives CASSQGISGSGEQYF.